This record covers a single TCR beta chain. This sample stems from a study of technical replicates of blood from a few donors. The method was immunoSEQ multiplex PCR; TCRdb's version includes in-frame clones alone and lacks a portion of them. The sample consists of roughly 76,000 clones, 70% to 90% of them appearing once. This CDR3 is built from 13 residues. Germline V CDR1 and CDR2: SGHTA, FQGTGA. J lost 7 bases, V lost 3 bases, and 1 base had no gene match. This chain connects TRBV7-3 to TRBJ2-1; TRBD1 matches at 9 bases. Sequenced input: PBMCs. The source of this sequence is a human donor in good health. Some clones in this sample may be carry-over from other donors' samples. CDR3 sequence reads: CASSLDRGNEQFF. The CDR3 coding sequence is TGTGCCAGCAGCTTGGACAGGGGAAATGAGCAGTTCTTC.